Listed below are T cell receptor beta chains from one sample, sequenced in a study of blood T cell repertoires in COVID-19. Clones were read by immunoSEQ multiplex PCR, and TCRdb kept only the in-frame ones, dropping some. The sample has about 340,000 clones; around 87% are singletons. Sample: peripheral blood. The receptors stem from a woman aged 45-65 years with COVID-19, enrolled during active disease. Both conserved end residues are part of each CDR3. A D gene is named only where the DNA matches it firmly. For some rows the clone size is stated as once, few or many, or as a class when expanded; others skip it.

clone_size	v_call	cdr3_length	d_call	j_call	cdr3_aa	cdr3_nt
once	TRBV12-3/TRBV12-4	13	-	TRBJ2-7	CASSLGGTYEQYF	TGTGCCAGCAGTTTAGGCGGAACCTACGAGCAGTACTTC
-	TRBV11-3	16	TRBD2	TRBJ2-1	CASSRLLAGVANEQFF	TGTGCCAGCAGCCGGTTGCTAGCGGGAGTAGCCAATGAGCAGTTCTTC
few	TRBV5-4	13	-	TRBJ2-7	CASSLAGSREQYF	TGTGCCAGCAGCTTGGCGGGTAGTCGCGAGCAGTACTTC
-	TRBV30	13	-	TRBJ1-1	CAWSGQPNTEAFF	TGTGCCTGGAGTGGACAGCCTAACACTGAAGCTTTCTTT
-	TRBV11-2	15	TRBD2	TRBJ2-7	CASSLGLADTYEQYF	TGTGCCAGCAGCTTAGGACTAGCGGATACCTACGAGCAGTACTTC
-	TRBV19	12	-	TRBJ1-2	CASGFTNYGYTF	TGTGCCAGTGGCTTTACTAACTATGGCTACACCTTC
-	TRBV4-1	18	TRBD2	TRBJ2-7	CASSQDVGLAGGAYEQYF	TGCGCCAGCAGCCAAGACGTAGGACTAGCGGGAGGAGCCTACGAGCAGTACTTC
-	TRBV30	12	TRBD1	TRBJ1-1	CAWSDRGTEAFF	TGTGCCTGGAGTGACAGGGGCACTGAAGCTTTCTTT
once	TRBV6-6	12	-	TRBJ2-2	CASLADTGELFF	TGTGCCAGCTTAGCGGACACCGGGGAGCTGTTTTTT
-	TRBV5-3	16	-	TRBJ2-5	CARSLKREWREETQYF	TGTGCCAGAAGCTTGAAAAGGGAGTGGAGGGAAGAGACCCAGTACTTC
-	TRBV5-6	14	-	TRBJ1-1	CASSLTTAHTEAFF	TGTGCCAGCAGCTTGACGACAGCTCACACTGAAGCTTTCTTT
-	TRBV30	14	-	TRBJ1-3	CAWSVGGSGNTIYF	TGTGCCTGGAGTGTCGGGGGCTCTGGAAACACCATATATTTT
few	TRBV5-6	15	-	TRBJ1-1	CASSPSGVVNTEAFF	TGTGCCAGCAGCCCTTCAGGGGTGGTGAACACTGAAGCTTTCTTT
-	TRBV5-1	17	TRBD1	TRBJ1-6	CASSPVTGGSMASPLHF	TGCGCCAGCAGCCCGGTGACAGGGGGAAGTATGGCTTCACCCCTCCACTTT
-	TRBV6-6	15	TRBD1	TRBJ1-4	CASSYPQGAKEKLFF	TGTGCCAGCAGTTACCCACAGGGGGCAAAGGAAAAACTGTTTTTT
-	TRBV5-6	17	-	TRBJ1-4	CASSPSSEGATNEKLFF	TGTGCCAGCAGCCCTTCCTCCGAGGGGGCAACTAATGAAAAACTGTTTTTT
few	TRBV30	12	-	TRBJ2-3	CAWNRETTTQYF	TGTGCCTGGAATAGGGAGACTACCACGCAGTATTTT
-	TRBV3-1/TRBV3-2	13	-	TRBJ1-1	CASSLATGTEAFF	TGTGCCAGCAGCCTCGCGACGGGGACTGAAGCTTTCTTT
-	TRBV27	13	TRBD1	TRBJ2-7	CASSTWTGGEQYF	TGTGCCAGCAGTACTTGGACAGGGGGCGAGCAGTACTTC
few	TRBV24-1	16	-	TRBJ1-2	CATSDLLLTGGYGYTF	TGTGCCACCAGTGATTTGCTTTTGACAGGAGGCTATGGCTACACCTTC
-	TRBV3-1/TRBV3-2	15	-	TRBJ2-3	CASSQDPRFTDTQYF	TGTGCCAGCAGCCAAGACCCTCGGTTCACAGATACGCAGTATTTT
few	TRBV5-5	16	TRBD2	TRBJ2-3	CASSLGLAEITDTQYF	TGTGCCAGCAGCTTGGGACTAGCGGAGATCACAGATACGCAGTATTTT
-	TRBV5-8	15	TRBD1	TRBJ1-5	CASRTTGAGGQPQHF	TGTGCCAGCAGGACGACAGGGGCCGGGGGGCAGCCCCAGCATTTT
-	TRBV5-4	16	-	TRBJ2-7	CASSLGGSVNSYEQYF	TGTGCCAGCAGCTTAGGAGGGAGCGTGAACTCCTACGAGCAGTACTTC
-	TRBV5-1	14	-	TRBJ1-3	CASSLAGNGNTIYF	TGCGCCAGCAGCTTGGCCGGGAATGGAAACACCATATATTTT
-	TRBV27	14	TRBD1	TRBJ1-2	CASSSDREWHGYTF	TGTGCCAGCAGTTCGGACAGGGAATGGCATGGCTACACCTTC
once	TRBV4-1	17	TRBD1	TRBJ1-5	CASSQATWTGGNQPQHF	TGCGCCAGCAGCCAAGCGACGTGGACAGGGGGCAATCAGCCCCAGCATTTT
-	TRBV7-8	15	-	TRBJ2-1	CASTVPDNSYNEQFF	TGTGCCAGCACAGTCCCGGACAACTCCTACAATGAGCAGTTCTTC
-	TRBV6-2/TRBV6-3	18	-	TRBJ1-1	CASSYSAGERNMNTEAFF	TGTGCCAGCAGTTACTCGGCCGGGGAACGGAACATGAACACTGAAGCTTTCTTT
-	TRBV7-9	15	TRBD2	TRBJ2-1	CASSGSGRHYNEQFF	TGTGCCAGCAGCGGTAGCGGGAGACACTACAATGAGCAGTTCTTC
-	TRBV25-1	15	TRBD2	TRBJ2-1	CASSESGSSYNEQFF	TGTGCCAGCAGTGAAAGCGGGAGCTCCTACAATGAGCAGTTCTTC
-	TRBV13	14	-	TRBJ2-1	CASSKAGGSNEQFF	TGTGCCAGTAGTAAGGCGGGCGGATCCAATGAGCAGTTCTTC
-	TRBV2	13	TRBD2	TRBJ2-5	CASSELAEETQYF	TGTGCCAGCAGTGAACTAGCGGAAGAGACCCAGTACTTC
-	TRBV18	18	TRBD1	TRBJ1-2	CASSSRDRGKGASYGYTF	TGTGCCAGCTCATCCCGGGACAGGGGAAAAGGAGCTTCCTATGGCTACACCTTC
-	TRBV27	14	TRBD1	TRBJ1-5	CASSPRQGDQPQHF	TGTGCCAGCAGTCCTCGACAGGGGGATCAGCCCCAGCATTTT
-	TRBV14	16	-	TRBJ1-5	CASSLNRHHSNQPQHF	TGTGCCAGCAGCCTTAATCGACACCATAGCAATCAGCCCCAGCATTTT
-	TRBV14	13	-	TRBJ2-5	CASSQDRGETQYF	TGTGCCAGCAGCCAAGATCGAGGGGAGACCCAGTACTTC
-	TRBV7-3	14	TRBD2	TRBJ2-7	CASTLTSGSSEQYF	TGTGCCAGCACTTTGACTAGCGGGAGTTCCGAGCAGTACTTC
-	TRBV18	14	-	TRBJ1-1	CASSPLKGYTEAFF	TGTGCCAGCTCACCACTTAAGGGGTACACTGAAGCTTTCTTT
once	TRBV18	11	-	TRBJ1-2	CASSPTVGYTF	TGTGCCAGCTCACCCACTGTGGGCTACACCTTC
-	TRBV27	15	-	TRBJ2-1	CASSLERSSYNEQFF	TGTGCCAGCAGTTTGGAGCGGAGTTCCTACAATGAGCAGTTCTTC
once	TRBV7-3	15	-	TRBJ2-1	CASSLIGSSYNEQFF	TGTGCCAGCAGCTTAATCGGGAGCAGCTACAATGAGCAGTTCTTC
-	TRBV4-1	19	TRBD2	TRBJ2-1	CASSQERGRTSGRGNEQFF	TGCGCCAGCAGCCAAGAGCGCGGGCGGACTAGCGGGAGGGGAAATGAGCAGTTCTTC
-	TRBV9	15	TRBD2	TRBJ2-1	CASSILAGVSNEQFF	TGTGCCAGCAGCATTCTAGCGGGAGTGTCCAATGAGCAGTTCTTC
-	TRBV10-3	13	-	TRBJ2-7	CAIMEVTAYEQYF	TGTGCCATCATGGAGGTTACAGCCTACGAGCAGTACTTC
few	TRBV9	19	TRBD2	TRBJ2-2	CASSVEPPLGTSGHRGAVF	TGTGCCAGCAGCGTAGAACCACCTTTGGGGACTAGCGGTCATAGGGGAGCTGTTTTT
-	TRBV19	15	TRBD1	TRBJ1-2	CASSITGGSSYGYTF	TGTGCCAGTAGTATCACAGGGGGGTCAAGCTATGGCTACACCTTC
once	TRBV7-2	12	-	TRBJ2-4	CASRVAKNIQYF	TGTGCCAGCCGGGTAGCCAAAAACATTCAGTACTTC
-	TRBV19	17	TRBD1	TRBJ1-1	CASSIGSAGGRGTEAFF	TGTGCCAGTAGTATCGGGAGCGCAGGGGGCCGAGGGACTGAAGCTTTCTTT
-	TRBV11-2	16	-	TRBJ1-1	CASSLDQGGAGRKAFF	TGTGCCAGCAGCTTAGATCAAGGCGGAGCCGGTAGGAAAGCTTTCTTT
-	TRBV11-3	15	TRBD1	TRBJ2-1	CASSRTGGAINEQFF	TGTGCCAGCAGCCGAACAGGGGGCGCGATCAATGAGCAGTTCTTC
-	TRBV27	14	-	TRBJ2-7	CASSAILTSYEQYF	TGTGCCAGCAGTGCGATATTAACCTCCTACGAGCAGTACTTC